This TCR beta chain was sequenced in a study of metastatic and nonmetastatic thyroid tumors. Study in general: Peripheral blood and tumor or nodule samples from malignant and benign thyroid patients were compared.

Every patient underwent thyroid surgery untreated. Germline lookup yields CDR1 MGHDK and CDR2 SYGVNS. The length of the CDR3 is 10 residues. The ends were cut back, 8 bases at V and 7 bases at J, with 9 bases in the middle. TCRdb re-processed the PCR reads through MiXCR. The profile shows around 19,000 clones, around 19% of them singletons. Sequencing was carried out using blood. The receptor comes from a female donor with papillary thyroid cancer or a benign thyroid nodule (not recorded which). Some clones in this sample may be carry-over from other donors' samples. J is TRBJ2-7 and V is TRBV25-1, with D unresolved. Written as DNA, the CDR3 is TGTGCCAGCGGGCAGCGTGAGCAGTACTTC. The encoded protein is CASGQREQYF.